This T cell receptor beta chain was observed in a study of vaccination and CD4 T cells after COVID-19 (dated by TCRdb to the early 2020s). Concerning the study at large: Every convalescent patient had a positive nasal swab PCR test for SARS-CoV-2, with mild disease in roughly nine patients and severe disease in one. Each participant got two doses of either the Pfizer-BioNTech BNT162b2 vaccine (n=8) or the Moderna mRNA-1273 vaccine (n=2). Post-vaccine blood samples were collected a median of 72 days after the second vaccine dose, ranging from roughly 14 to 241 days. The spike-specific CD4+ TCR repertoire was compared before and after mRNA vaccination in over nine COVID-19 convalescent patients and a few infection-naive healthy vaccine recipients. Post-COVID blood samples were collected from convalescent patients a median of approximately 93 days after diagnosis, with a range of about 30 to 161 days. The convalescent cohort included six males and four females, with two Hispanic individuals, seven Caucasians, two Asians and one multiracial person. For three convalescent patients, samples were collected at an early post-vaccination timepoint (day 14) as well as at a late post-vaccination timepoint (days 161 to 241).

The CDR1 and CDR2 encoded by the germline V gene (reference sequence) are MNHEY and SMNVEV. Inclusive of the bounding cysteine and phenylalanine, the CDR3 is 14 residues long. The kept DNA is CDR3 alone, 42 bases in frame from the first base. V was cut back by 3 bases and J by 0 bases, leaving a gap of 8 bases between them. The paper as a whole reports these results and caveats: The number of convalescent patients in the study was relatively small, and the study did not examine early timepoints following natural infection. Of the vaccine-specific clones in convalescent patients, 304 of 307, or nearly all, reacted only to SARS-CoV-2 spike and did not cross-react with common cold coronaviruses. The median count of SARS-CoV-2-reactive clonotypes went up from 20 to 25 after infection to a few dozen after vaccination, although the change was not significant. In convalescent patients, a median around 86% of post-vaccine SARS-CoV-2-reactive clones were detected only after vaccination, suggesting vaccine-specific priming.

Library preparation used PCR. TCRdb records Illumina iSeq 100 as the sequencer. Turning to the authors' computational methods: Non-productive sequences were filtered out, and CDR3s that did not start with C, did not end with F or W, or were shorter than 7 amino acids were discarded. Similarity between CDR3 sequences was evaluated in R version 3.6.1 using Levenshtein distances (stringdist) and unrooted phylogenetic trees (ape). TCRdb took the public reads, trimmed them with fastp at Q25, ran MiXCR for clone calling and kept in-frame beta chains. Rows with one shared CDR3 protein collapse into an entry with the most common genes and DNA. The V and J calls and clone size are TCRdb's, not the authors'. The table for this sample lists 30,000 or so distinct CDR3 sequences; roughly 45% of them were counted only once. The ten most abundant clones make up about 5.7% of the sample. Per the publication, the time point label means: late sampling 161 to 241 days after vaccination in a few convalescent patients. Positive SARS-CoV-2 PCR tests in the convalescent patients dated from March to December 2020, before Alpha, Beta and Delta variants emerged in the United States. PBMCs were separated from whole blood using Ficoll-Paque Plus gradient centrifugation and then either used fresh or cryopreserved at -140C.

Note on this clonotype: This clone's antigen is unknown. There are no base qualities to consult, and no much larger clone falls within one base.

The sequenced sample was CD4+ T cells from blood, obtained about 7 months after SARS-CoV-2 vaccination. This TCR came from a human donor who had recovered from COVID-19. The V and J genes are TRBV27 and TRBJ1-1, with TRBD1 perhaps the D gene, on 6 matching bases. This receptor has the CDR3 CASSFGDMNTEAFF. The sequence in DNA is TGTGCCAGCAGTTTTGGGGACATGAACACTGAAGCTTTCTTT.